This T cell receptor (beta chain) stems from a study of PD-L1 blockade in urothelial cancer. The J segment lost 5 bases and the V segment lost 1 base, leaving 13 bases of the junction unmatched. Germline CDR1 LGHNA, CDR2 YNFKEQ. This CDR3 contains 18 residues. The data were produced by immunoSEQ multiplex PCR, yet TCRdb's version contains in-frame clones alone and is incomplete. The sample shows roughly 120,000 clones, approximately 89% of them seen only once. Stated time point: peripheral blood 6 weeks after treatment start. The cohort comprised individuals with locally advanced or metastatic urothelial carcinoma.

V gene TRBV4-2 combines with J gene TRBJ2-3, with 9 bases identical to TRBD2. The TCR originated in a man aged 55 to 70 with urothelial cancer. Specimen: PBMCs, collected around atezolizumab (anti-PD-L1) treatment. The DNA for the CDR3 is TGTGCCAGCAGCCAAGTCCAACTAGCGGGTTCCATGGGAGATACGCAGTATTTT. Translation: CASSQVQLAGSMGDTQYF.